This TCR beta chain came from a study of T-cell memory formation after mild COVID-19. Study in general: Largely, the TCR clusters proved donor specific. The study, taken as a whole, reports: Detection of some responders pre-infection suggested pre-existing cross-reactive memory T cells participated. Among CD4+ contracting clones, most were CM and EM, and CD8+ ones EMRA.

This clonotype was detected a few times. Its antigen is still unknown. 5'RACE with constant-segment primers yielded barcoded, UMI-tagged TCR alpha and TCR beta cDNA libraries. One entry per CDR3 protein results from TCRdb running MiXCR on the 5' RACE reads. The sample has a few hundred thousand distinct CDR3 sequences; more than 15% are singletons. J was trimmed by 7 bases and V by 2 bases; bases with no gene match: 13. This CDR3 has 18 residues. The germline gives CDR1 WSHSY, CDR2 SAAADI. Material: PBMCs or a T cell subset sorted from them (not recorded which). The chain joins TRBV10-2 to TRBJ1-4; 10 nucleotides line up with TRBD1. This receptor was obtained from a man younger than 35 who had mild COVID-19 (a few samples of this study predate the infection). Cell type and time point are not known. The CDR3 DNA reads TGCGCCAGCAGTGAGGCTTCCGGGACAGGGGTGCGAAGTGAAAAACTGTTTTTT. Protein sequence: CASSEASGTGVRSEKLFF.